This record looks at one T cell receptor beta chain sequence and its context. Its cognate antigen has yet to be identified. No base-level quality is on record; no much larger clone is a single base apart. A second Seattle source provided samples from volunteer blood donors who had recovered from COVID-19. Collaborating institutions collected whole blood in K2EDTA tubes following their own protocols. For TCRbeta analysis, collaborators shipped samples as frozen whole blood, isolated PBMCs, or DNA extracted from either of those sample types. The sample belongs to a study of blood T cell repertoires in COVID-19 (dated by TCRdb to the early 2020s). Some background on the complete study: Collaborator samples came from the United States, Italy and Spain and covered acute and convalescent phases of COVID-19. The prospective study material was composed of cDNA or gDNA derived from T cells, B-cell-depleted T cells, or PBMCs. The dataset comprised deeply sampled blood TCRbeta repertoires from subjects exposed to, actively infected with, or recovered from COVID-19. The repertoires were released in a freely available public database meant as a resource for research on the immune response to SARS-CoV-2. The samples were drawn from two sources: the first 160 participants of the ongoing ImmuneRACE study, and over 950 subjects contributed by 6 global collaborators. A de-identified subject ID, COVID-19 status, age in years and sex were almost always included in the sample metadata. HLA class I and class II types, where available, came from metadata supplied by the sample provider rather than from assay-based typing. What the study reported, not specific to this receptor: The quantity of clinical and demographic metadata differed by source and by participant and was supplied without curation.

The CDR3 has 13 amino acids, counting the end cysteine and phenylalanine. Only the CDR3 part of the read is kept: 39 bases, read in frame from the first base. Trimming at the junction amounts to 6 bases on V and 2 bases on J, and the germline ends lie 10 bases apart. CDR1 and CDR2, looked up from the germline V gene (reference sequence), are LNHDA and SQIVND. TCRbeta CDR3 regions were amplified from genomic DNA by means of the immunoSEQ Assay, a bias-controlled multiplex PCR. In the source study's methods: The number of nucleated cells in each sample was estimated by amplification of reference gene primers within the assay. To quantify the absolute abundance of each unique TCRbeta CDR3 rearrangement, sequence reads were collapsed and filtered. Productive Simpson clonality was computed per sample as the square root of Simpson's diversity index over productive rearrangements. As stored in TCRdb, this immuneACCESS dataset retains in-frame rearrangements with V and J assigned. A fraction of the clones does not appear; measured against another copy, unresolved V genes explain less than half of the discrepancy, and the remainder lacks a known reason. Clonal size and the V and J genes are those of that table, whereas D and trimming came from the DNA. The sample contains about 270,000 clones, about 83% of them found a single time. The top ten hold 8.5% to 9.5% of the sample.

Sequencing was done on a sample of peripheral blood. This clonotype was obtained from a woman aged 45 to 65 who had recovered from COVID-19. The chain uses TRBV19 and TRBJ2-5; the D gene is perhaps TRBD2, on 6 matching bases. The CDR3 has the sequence CASSTGTQETQYF. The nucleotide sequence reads TGTGCCAGTAGCACCGGGACTCAAGAGACCCAGTACTTC.